This T cell receptor (beta chain) was recorded in a study of OX40 agonist ivuxolimab in advanced cancers. In terms of the full investigation: The costimulatory receptor OX40 (CD134) was targeted by ivuxolimab, a fully human IgG2 agonistic monoclonal antibody. Intravenous ivuxolimab was administered to patients every 2 weeks at six dose levels: 0.01, 0.1, 0.3, 1.5, 3 and 10 mg/kg. Among the roughly 50 dose-escalation patients, about 20 had hepatocellular carcinoma, 15 or so melanoma, 9 renal cell carcinoma and 9 head and neck cancer. In the dose-escalation cohort, 82.7% of patients were male, and the mean age was 60 years with a range of about 23 to 79. Patients were allowed to have had prior anti-PD-1, anti-PD-L1 or anti-CTLA-4 therapy, and 40% of the dose-escalation patients had been treated with checkpoint inhibitors. Three dose-escalation patients achieved partial responses, one with hepatocellular carcinoma and two with cutaneous melanoma. Peripheral TCRbeta sequencing aimed to test whether ivuxolimab altered TCR sequence diversity and caused clonal T-cell expansion. The paper reports the monotherapy dose-escalation portion (N of about 50 patients) of the phase I ivuxolimab trial.

On this clone: Its target antigen remains unknown. No much larger clonotype is one base removed from it; base qualities were not supplied.

Patients with a history of autoimmune disease or receiving systemic immunosuppression were excluded from the trial. In every dose cohort, peripheral blood was drawn for TCR sequencing at baseline, cycle 4 day 1, and cycle 7 day 1. The samples were drawn from a first-in-human, open-label, multicenter phase I dose-escalation trial of ivuxolimab. Adults with locally advanced or metastatic melanoma, renal cell carcinoma, hepatocellular carcinoma or head and neck squamous cell carcinoma were enrolled in the trial. Before TCR sequencing, CD4+ T cells and CD8+ T cells were sorted from peripheral blood as separate populations. The CDR3 goes from the cysteine to the phenylalanine over 13 residues. The DNA shown is the 39-base CDR3, in frame from base 1. The germline V gene yields MNHNS for CDR1 and SASEGT for CDR2. V loses 4 bases of germline sequence and J loses 0 bases, and the interval between the two ends is 4 bases.

Paper-wide results and their limitations: Low levels of normalized T-cell clonal expansion were also seen in some nonresponding patients. At doses from 0.1 to 3.0 mg/kg, clonal expansion was seen in both CD4+ and CD8+ blood T cells between baseline and week 6. The antigen specificity of the peripheral T cells that underwent clonal expansion was not determined. In the 0.1-3.0 mg/kg groups, partial responders were among the patients with the lowest normalized peripheral clonal expansion, particularly in CD8+ T cells. On average, CD8+ T cells showed more expanded clones than CD4+ T cells after ivuxolimab.

For sequencing of the TCRbeta CDR3 region, genomic DNA was extracted from the sorted cells. The immunoSEQ Assay was used for sequencing of TCRbeta CDR3 regions. TCRdb took this table from immuneACCESS and kept in-frame rearrangements with V and J called. Such tables lack part of the clones; where checked against another copy, unresolved V genes explain under half of the gap, and the rest is unexplained. Across this sample there are 8,000 to 10,000 clones, with about 90% seen only once. The ten largest clones capture over 10% of the sample. The origin of this receptor is an adult with an advanced solid tumor such as melanoma, head and neck, liver or kidney cancer. The sample here was CD4+ or CD8+ T cells sorted from blood, taken in a trial of the OX40 agonist ivuxolimab. The rearranged segments are TRBV6-1 and TRBJ1-5, with no confident D gene call. Read as DNA, the sequence is TGTGCCAGCAGTGGGAATAGCAATCAGCCCCAGCATTTT. Its translation reads: CASSGNSNQPQHF.